This TCR beta chain appears in the sequencing data of a study of cytomegalovirus exposure and HLA in healthy donors. General study findings and limits: Reportedly, diagnosis of cytomegalovirus status by the classifier showed high specificity and sensitivity. Subsequent analysis showed first-cohort TCR clusters tending to co-occur in more than 90 validation repertoires.

To note about this clone: Its matching antigen is unknown.

V was pared by 6 bases and J by 5 bases, with 7 bases of the junction left unmatched. Germline CDR1 reads SGDLS; CDR2 reads YYNGEE. The CDR3 length is 14 residues. Sequencing was performed with immunoSEQ multiplex PCR; in TCRdb, only in-frame clones are kept and a portion is missing. The sample carries about 120,000 clones, 70% to 90% recorded once. J is TRBJ2-1 and V is TRBV9; 8 nucleotides line up with TRBD1. The sample was PBMCs. The TCR originated in a young woman in good health and CMV-seropositive. The CDR3: CASTPGQENNEQFF. CDR3 coding DNA: TGTGCCAGCACCCCGGGACAGGAAAACAATGAGCAGTTCTTC.